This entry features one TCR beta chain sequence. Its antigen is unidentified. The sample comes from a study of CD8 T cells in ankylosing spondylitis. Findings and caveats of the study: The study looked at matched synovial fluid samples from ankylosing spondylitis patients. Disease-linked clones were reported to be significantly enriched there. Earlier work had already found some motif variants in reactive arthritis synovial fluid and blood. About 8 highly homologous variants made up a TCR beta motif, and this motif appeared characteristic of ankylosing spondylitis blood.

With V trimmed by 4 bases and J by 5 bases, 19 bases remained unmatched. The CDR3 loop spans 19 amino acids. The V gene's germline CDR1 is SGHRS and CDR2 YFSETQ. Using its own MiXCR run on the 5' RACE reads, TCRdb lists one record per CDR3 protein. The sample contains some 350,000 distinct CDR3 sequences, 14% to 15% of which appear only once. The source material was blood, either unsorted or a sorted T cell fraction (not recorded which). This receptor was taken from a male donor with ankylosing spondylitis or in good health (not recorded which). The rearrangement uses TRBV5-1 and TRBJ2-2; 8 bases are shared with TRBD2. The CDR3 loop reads CASSVLRAGRAIETGELFF. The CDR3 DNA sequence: TGCGCCAGCAGCGTGCTAAGAGCCGGGAGGGCCATAGAAACCGGGGAGCTGTTTTTT.